This is a list of T cell receptor beta chains from one sample in a study of tumor-infiltrating lymphocytes in oesophageal squamous cell carcinoma. TCRdb reprocessed the PCR reads via MiXCR and lists one record per CDR3 protein. The sample carries over 12,000 distinct CDR3 sequences, roughly half recorded once. The sample consisted of blood. All receptors come from a male donor with esophageal squamous cell carcinoma. The CDR3 runs from the conserved cysteine through the conserved F or W. D genes are given only for firm matches. Some rows mark clone size as missing; the rest say once, few, many or name a class of expanded clone.

V	D	J	size	DNA	CDR3
TRBV7-9	TRBD1	TRBJ2-7	medium-sized	TGTGCCAGCAGCCCCCGGGACAGCGTCTCCTACGAGCAGTACTTC	CASSPRDSVSYEQYF
TRBV5-4	TRBD2	TRBJ2-3	many	TGTGCCAGCAGCTCCCCAGCGGGAGGGCCTACAGATACGCAGTATTTT	CASSSPAGGPTDTQYF
TRBV6-6	-	TRBJ1-2	-	TGTGCCAGCAGTTACTCAAGACAGATTAACTATGGCTACACCTTC	CASSYSRQINYGYTF
TRBV11-3	-	TRBJ2-5	many	TGTGCCAGCAGCTTAGATCTTGCAGCAGAGACCCAGTACTTC	CASSLDLAAETQYF
TRBV7-8	-	TRBJ2-1	-	TGTGCCAGCAGCTTGAGCGGTTACAATGAGCAGTTCTTC	CASSLSGYNEQFF
TRBV7-7	TRBD1	TRBJ2-1	-	TGTGCCAGCAGCGAAACAGGGGGCTCCTACAATGAGCAGTTCTTC	CASSETGGSYNEQFF
TRBV6-1	TRBD1	TRBJ1-1	many	TGTGCCTCGACAGGGAGAGGGGTCACTGAAGCTTTCTTT	CASTGRGVTEAFF
TRBV5-1	TRBD1	TRBJ2-7	-	TGCGCCAGCAGCCTGACAGGGTCCGACGAGCAGTACTTC	CASSLTGSDEQYF
TRBV15	TRBD2	TRBJ2-7	-	TGTGCCACCAGCCGACTAGCGGGAGAATACGAGCAGTACTTC	CATSRLAGEYEQYF
TRBV7-3	-	TRBJ2-6	-	TGTGCCAGCAGCGATGGCGCTGGGGCCAACGTCCTGACTTTC	CASSDGAGANVLTF
TRBV7-2	-	TRBJ2-7	once	TGTGCCAGCAGCTTAAGGTTTATGGGGTCAGTCCGCTACGAGCAGTACTTC	CASSLRFMGSVRYEQYF
TRBV29-1	TRBD1	TRBJ2-3	-	TGCAGCGTGGTTCCGGGACAGGGAACGGCAGATACGCAGTATTTT	CSVVPGQGTADTQYF
TRBV7-6	-	TRBJ2-5	many	TGTGCCAGCAGCTTAAGTTTGGGGCAAGAGACCCAGTACTTC	CASSLSLGQETQYF
TRBV5-8	-	TRBJ2-3	many	TGTGCCAGCAGCTTGCACAACACAGATACGCAGTATTTT	CASSLHNTDTQYF
TRBV7-8	TRBD1	TRBJ2-5	-	TGTGCCAGCAGCCGAACAGGGGCAGGAGAGACCCAGTACTTC	CASSRTGAGETQYF
TRBV12-3/TRBV12-4	TRBD2	TRBJ2-1	-	TGTGCCAGCAGTTCGGAGCGGGAGGGCCTTAATGAGCAGTTCTTC	CASSSEREGLNEQFF